This note documents a single T cell receptor beta chain sequence. Its target is not known. Use of 60 Vbeta and 13 Jbeta primers characterized the PCR. The protocol was immunoSEQ multiplex PCR, while the TCRdb copy is restricted to in-frame clones and leaves out a portion. The top ten clones hold approximately 4.3% of a sample with around 100,000 clones, around three quarters of them seen once. The data derive from a study of cytomegalovirus exposure and HLA in healthy donors. Study background: Researchers found that approximately 85% of over 350 genotyped donors fell within the Caucasian-associated ancestry cluster. Study-wide results and caveats: Earlier analysis found most TCR beta V segments productive about 87% or about 30% of the time.

Sequencing was performed on PBMCs. The TCR sequence derives from a man aged 50 to 59 in good health and CMV-seropositive.

In DNA, the CDR3 is TGTGCCAGCAGGGAACAACAGGGGGGTAATTCACCCCTCCACTTT. Amino acids: CASREQQGGNSPLHF. This chain connects TRBV6-4 to TRBJ1-6; 8 bases are a match to TRBD1. Trimming removed 6 bases from V and 6 bases from J; junction bases left unmatched: 7. The CDR3 consists of 15 residues. The germline V gene encodes CDR1 MRHNA and CDR2 SNTAGT.